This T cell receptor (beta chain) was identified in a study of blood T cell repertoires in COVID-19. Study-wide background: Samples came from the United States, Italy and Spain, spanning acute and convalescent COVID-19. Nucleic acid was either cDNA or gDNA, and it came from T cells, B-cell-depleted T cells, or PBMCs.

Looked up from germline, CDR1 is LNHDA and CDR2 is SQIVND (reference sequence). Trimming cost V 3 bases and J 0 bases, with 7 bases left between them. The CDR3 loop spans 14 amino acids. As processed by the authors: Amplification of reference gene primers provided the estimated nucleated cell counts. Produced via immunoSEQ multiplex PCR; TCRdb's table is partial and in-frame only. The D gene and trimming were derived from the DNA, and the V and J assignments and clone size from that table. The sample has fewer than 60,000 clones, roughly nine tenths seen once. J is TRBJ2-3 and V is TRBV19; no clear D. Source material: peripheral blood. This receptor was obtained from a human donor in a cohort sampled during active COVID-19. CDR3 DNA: TGTGCCAGTAGTATTAATCCTAGCACAGATACGCAGTATTTT. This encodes CASSINPSTDTQYF. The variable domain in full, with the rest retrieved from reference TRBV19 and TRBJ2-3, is DGGITQSPKYLFRKEGQNVTLSCEQNLNHDAMYWYRQDPGQGLRLIYYSQIVNDFQKGDIAEGYSVSREKKESFPLTVTSAQKNPTAFYLCASSINPSTDTQYFGPGTRLTVL.